Shown below are 8 T cell receptor beta chains from a single sample sequenced in a study of patients and donors after allogeneic stem cell transplantation. Each CDR3 protein is one row after TCRdb ran MiXCR on the RT-PCR reads. Of approximately 200,000 distinct CDR3 sequences listed, 14% are singletons. Sequenced input: blood, either unsorted or a sorted T cell fraction (not recorded which). Receptors were obtained from a human donor who was either an allogeneic HSCT recipient or a stem cell or donor lymphocyte infusion donor (not recorded which). It is not recorded whose cells these are; they may come from a transplant donor.

This clonotype was observed a handful of times. The chain links TRBV11-2 to TRBJ2-7; 8 bases match TRBD2. Germline values: CDR1 SGHAT, CDR2 FQNNGV. The CDR3 has 14 residues. With 3 bases clipped from V and 4 bases from J, the junction kept 5 bases outside the gene matches. The CDR3: CASSLGGLGYEQYF. The CDR3 nucleotides read TGTGCCAGCAGCTTGGGGGGACTAGGTTACGAGCAGTACTTC.

The chain couples TRBV7-2 to TRBJ2-7, with 7 nucleotides matching TRBD1. The CDR3 runs 14 residues. The V gene end was trimmed by 5 bases and the J gene end by 4 bases; junction bases not matched to a gene: 8. Germline V lookup: CDR1 SGHTA, CDR2 FQGNSA. CDR3 in DNA: TGTGCCAGCAGCCTAGGGGGACAGTCTTACGAGCAGTACTTC. Its protein product is CASSLGGQSYEQYF. The whole variable domain, filled in from reference TRBV7-2 and TRBJ2-7, reads GAGVSQSPSNKVTEKGKDVELRCDPISGHTALYWYRQSLGQGLEFLIYFQGNSAPDKSGLPSDRFSAERTGGSVSTLTIQRTQQEDSAVYLCASSLGGQSYEQYFGPGTRLTVT.

The CDR3 sequence: CASSRSTGGADTQYF. The CDR3 region has the DNA TGTGCCAGCAGCCGCTCCACAGGGGGCGCCGATACGCAGTATTTT. This chain links TRBV6-1 with TRBJ2-3; 9 positions match TRBD1. J lost 6 bases, V lost 6 bases, and 10 bases had no gene match. The CDR3 is 15 residues long. CDR1 MNHNS and CDR2 SASEGT come from the germline V gene.

This clonotype occurred many times. The chain has TRBV25-1 and TRBJ1-1, with TRBD1 as a possible D gene (5 bases). The CDR3 totals 13 residues. V gave up 4 bases and J gave up 3 bases, with 9 bases separating them. Germline assignment: CDR1 MGHDK and CDR2 SYGVNS. CDR3 bases: TGTGCCAGCAGTGTTCCGGGGGACACTGAAGCTTTCTTT. Its translation: CASSVPGDTEAFF.

The table lists this clonotype with many counts. V and J are TRBV7-9 and TRBJ2-1; D ambiguous. Germline lookup yields CDR1 SEHNR and CDR2 FQNEAQ (reference sequence). This CDR3 spans 14 amino acids. V lost 0 bases and J lost 10, with 13 bases in between. The chain's CDR3 is CASSLALVAEEQFF. CDR3 sequence (DNA): TGTGCCAGCAGCTTAGCCTTAGTGGCCGAGGAGCAGTTCTTC.

This clonotype was found many times. The chain carries TRBV5-5 and TRBJ2-1; D is perhaps TRBD2 (5 bases). The germline V gene has CDR1 SGHKS and CDR2 YYEKEE (reference sequence). The CDR3 is 12 amino acids. V was pared by 4 bases and J by 7 bases, with 9 bases between. CDR3 loop: CASSLDLNEQFF. The CDR3 nucleotides read TGTGCCAGCAGCCTGGACTTGAATGAGCAGTTCTTC. Full variable domain (remainder filled in from reference TRBV5-5 and TRBJ2-1): DAGVTQSPTHLIKTRGQQVTLRCSPISGHKSVSWYQQVLGQGPQFIFQYYEKEERGRGNFPDRFSARQFPNYSSELNVNALLLGDSALYLCASSLDLNEQFFGPGTRLTVL.

V gene TRBV7-2 combines with J gene TRBJ1-2, with D hard to call. From germline, CDR1 is SGHTA and CDR2 FQGNSA. The V gene lost 0 bases and the J gene lost 4 bases, with 12 bases spanning the gap. The CDR3 consists of 15 residues. CDR3 sequence reads: CASSLARIEFYGYTF. DNA of the CDR3: TGTGCCAGCAGCTTAGCGCGGATAGAATTCTATGGCTACACCTTC.

This clonotype was found many times. The V call is TRBV20-1, the J call TRBJ2-1, with TRBD2 matching over 8 bases. Germline CDR1 is DFQATT and CDR2 is SNEGSKA (reference sequence). V trimming: 6 bases; J trimming: 6 bases; junction bases outside the gene matches: 13. This CDR3 has 15 amino acids. CDR3 sequence reads: CSAVPGGPSSNEQFF. Here the CDR3 DNA reads TGCAGTGCGGTTCCGGGAGGGCCTAGTAGCAATGAGCAGTTCTTC.